This record covers a single T cell receptor (beta chain). The target antigen is unknown. MiXCR, applied by TCRdb to the RT-PCR reads, yields one record per CDR3 protein. This sample has under 850,000 distinct CDR3 sequences; about 18% occur once, and the top ten carry roughly 10%. This sample was taken from a study of response to subunit inactivated influenza vaccine. Notes on the study in general: Authors proposed each seasonal influenza vaccination draws in few new T cells.

The TCR sequence derives from a man between 45 and 60 years old who received an inactivated influenza vaccine. The specimen was PBMCs from blood, collected around 5 days after vaccination.

This CDR3 reads CASSGRHPGDNEQFF. The CDR3 nucleotides are TGCGCCAGCTCGGGACGACACCCCGGGGACAATGAGCAGTTCTTC. J is TRBJ2-1 and V is TRBV5-1, with D perhaps TRBD1 or TRBD2 (5 bases each). Germline CDR1 reads SGHRS; CDR2 reads YFSETQ. The CDR3 loop spans 15 amino acids. V was pared by 7 bases and J by 5 bases, with 19 bases between.